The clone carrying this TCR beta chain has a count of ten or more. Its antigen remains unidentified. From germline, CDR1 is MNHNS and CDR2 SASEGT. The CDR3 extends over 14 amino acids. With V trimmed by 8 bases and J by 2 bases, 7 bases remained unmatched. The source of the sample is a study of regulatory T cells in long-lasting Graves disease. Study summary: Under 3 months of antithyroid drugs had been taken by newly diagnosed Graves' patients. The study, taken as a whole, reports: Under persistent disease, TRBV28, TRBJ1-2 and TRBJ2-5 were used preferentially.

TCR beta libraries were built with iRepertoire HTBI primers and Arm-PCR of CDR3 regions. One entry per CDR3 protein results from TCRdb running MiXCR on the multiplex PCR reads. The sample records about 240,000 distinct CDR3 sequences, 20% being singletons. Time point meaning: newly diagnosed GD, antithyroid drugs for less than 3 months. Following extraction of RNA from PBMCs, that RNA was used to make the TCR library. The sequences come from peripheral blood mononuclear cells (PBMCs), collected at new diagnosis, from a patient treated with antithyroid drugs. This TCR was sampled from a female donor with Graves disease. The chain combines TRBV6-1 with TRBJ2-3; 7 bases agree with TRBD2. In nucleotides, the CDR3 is TGTGCCAGCCTCCCGCGGGGGAACACAGATACGCAGTATTTT. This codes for CASLPRGNTDTQYF.